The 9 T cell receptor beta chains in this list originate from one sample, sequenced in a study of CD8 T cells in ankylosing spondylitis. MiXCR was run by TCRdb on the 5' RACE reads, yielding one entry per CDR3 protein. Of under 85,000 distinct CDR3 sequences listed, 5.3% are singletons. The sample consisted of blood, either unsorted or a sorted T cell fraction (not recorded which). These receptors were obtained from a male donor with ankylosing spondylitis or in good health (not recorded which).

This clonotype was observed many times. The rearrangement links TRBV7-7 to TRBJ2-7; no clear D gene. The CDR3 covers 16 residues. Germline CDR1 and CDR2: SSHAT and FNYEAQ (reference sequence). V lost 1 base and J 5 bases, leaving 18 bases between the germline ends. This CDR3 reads CASSLDEVSSWDEQYF. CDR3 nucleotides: TGTGCCAGCAGCTTAGATGAGGTTTCGAGTTGGGACGAGCAGTACTTC.

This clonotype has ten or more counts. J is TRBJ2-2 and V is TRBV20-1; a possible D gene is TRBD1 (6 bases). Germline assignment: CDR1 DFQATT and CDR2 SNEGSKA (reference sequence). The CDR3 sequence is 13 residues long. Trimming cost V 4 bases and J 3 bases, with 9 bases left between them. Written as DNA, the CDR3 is TGCAGTGCTACAGGGGCCGACACCGGGGAGCTGTTTTTT. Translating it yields CSATGADTGELFF.

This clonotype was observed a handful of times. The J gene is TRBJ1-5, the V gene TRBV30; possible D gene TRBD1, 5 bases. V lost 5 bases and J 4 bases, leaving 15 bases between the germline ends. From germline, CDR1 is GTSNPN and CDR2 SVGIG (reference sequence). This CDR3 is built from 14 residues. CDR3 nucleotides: TGTGCCTGGGGCGCAGGGTTGTTAAATCAGCCCCAGCATTTT. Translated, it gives CAWGAGLLNQPQHF. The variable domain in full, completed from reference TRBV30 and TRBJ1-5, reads SQTIHQWPATLVQPVGSPLSLECTVEGTSNPNLYWYRQAAGRGLQLLFYSVGIGQISSEVPQNLSASRPQDRQFILSSKKLLLSDSGFYLCAWGAGLLNQPQHFGDGTRLSIL.

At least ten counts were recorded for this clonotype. The CDR3 region is CASGLRQGIILSAKNIQYF. Written as DNA, the CDR3 is TGTGCTAGTGGTCTCAGACAAGGAATTATATTATCCGCCAAAAACATTCAGTACTTC. The chain links TRBV12-5 to TRBJ2-4; D remains ambiguous. Between the trimmed V and J ends, which lost 5 bases and 1 base, there was a span of 24 bases. CDR3 length: 19 residues. Germline CDR1 and CDR2: LGHNT and FRNRAP.

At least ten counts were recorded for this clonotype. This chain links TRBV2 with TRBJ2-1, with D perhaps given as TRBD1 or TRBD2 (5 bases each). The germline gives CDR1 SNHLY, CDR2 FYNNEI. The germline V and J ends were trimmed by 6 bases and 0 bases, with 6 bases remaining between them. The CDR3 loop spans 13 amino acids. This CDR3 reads CASSGASYNEQFF. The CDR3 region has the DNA TGTGCCAGCAGCGGGGCCTCCTACAATGAGCAGTTCTTC.

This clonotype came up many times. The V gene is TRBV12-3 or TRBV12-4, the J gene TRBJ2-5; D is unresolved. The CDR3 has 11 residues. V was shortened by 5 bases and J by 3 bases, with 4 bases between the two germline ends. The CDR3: CASSRKETQYF. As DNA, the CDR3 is TGTGCCAGCAGTCGTAAAGAGACCCAGTACTTC.

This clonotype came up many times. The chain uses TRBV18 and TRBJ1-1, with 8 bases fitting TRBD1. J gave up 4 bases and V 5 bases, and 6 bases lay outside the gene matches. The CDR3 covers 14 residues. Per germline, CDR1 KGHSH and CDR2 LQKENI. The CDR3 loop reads CASSIQGGTTEAFF. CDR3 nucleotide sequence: TGTGCCAGCTCAATACAGGGGGGGACCACTGAAGCTTTCTTT.

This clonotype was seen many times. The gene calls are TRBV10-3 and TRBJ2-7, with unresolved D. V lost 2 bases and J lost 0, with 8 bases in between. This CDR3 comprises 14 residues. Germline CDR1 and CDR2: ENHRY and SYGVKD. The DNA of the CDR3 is TGTGCCATCAGTGAGGCGGTAGGCTCCTACGAGCAGTACTTC. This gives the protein CAISEAVGSYEQYF.

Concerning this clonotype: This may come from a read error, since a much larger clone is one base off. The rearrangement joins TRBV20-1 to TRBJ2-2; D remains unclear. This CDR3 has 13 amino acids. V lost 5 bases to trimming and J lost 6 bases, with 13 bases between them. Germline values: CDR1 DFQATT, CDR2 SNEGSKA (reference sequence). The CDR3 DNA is TGCAGTGCTCCTGACCCCTTCTCCGGGGAGCTGTTTTTT. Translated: CSAPDPFSGELFF.